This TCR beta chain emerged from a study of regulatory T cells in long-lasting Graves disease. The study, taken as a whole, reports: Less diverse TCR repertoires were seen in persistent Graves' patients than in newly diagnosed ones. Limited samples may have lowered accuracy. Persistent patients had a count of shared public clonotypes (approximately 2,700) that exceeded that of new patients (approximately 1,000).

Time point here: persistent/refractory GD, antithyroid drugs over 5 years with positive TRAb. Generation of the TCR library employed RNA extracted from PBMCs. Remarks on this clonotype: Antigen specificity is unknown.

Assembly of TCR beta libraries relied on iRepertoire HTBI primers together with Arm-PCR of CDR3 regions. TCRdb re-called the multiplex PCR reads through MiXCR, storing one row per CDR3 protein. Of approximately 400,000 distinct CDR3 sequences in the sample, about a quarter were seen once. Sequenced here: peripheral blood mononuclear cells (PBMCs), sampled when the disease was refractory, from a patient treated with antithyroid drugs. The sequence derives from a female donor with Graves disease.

CDR3 DNA: TGTGCCAGCAGCCAAGAAGGATCCGGGACAGGGGACCAAGAGACCCAGTACTTC. Protein sequence: CASSQEGSGTGDQETQYF. The chain links TRBV3-1 to TRBJ2-5, with TRBD1 matching 10 bases. Germline values: CDR1 LGHDT, CDR2 YNNKEL (reference sequence). With 0 bases clipped from V and 0 bases from J, the junction kept 7 bases outside the gene matches. The CDR3 covers 18 residues.